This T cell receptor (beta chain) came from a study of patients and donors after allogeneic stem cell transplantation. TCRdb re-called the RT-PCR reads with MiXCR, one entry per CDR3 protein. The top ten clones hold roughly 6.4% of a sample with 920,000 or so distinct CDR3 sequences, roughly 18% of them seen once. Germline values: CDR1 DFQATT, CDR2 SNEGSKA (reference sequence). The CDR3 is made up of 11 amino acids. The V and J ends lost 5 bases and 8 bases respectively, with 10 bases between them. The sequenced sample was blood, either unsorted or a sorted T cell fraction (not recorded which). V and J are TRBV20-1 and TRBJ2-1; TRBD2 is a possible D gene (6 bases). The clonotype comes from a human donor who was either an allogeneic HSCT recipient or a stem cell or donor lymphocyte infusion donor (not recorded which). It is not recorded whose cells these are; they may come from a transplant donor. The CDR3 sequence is CSAPSDHEQFF. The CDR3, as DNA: TGCAGTGCTCCTAGCGATCATGAGCAGTTCTTC.